This TCR beta chain was identified in a study of cytomegalovirus exposure and HLA in healthy donors. Whole-study findings and limits: The HLA-A and HLA-B alleles of most subjects were reportedly predicted accurately from TCR beta sequences. A later analysis found common viral pathogens apparently linked to several of the most significant clusters. Analysis performed later showed TCR beta chains linked to HLA being more clonally expanded than equally common others. As a later analysis revealed, most CMV-associated TCR beta chains appeared HLA-restricted.

The PCR employed 60 Vbeta primers together with 13 Jbeta primers. TCRdb's table, derived via immunoSEQ multiplex PCR, lists solely in-frame clones and lacks some. The repertoire holds 150,000 to 170,000 clones, with about 80% as singletons. The CDR3 is 13 amino acids. Germline CDR1 and CDR2: SGHRS and YFSETQ. V lost 1 base to trimming and J lost 5 bases, with 9 bases between them. As concerns this clone: Its target is unknown.

The rearrangement links TRBV5-1 to TRBJ1-1; D gene uncertain. The sample was PBMCs. This clonotype was obtained from a man aged 30-40 years in good health and CMV-seropositive. The CDR3 loop is CASSLTTRTEAFF. The CDR3 DNA reads as TGCGCCAGCAGCTTGACCACCCGGACTGAAGCTTTCTTT.